Listed below are T cell receptor beta chains from one sample, sequenced in a study of cytomegalovirus exposure and HLA in healthy donors. TCRdb's copy holds only in-frame clones and misses some; the assay was immunoSEQ multiplex PCR. This table has hundreds of thousands of clones, around 64% appearing once. The material sequenced was PBMCs. These receptors all come from a man aged 35 to 55 in good health and CMV-seropositive. The CDR3 runs from the conserved cysteine through the conserved F or W. A D gene is named only where the DNA matches it firmly. Size tells how often a clone was seen (once, few, many) or the class of an expanded clone, and some rows leave it out.

>TRBJ2-7|-|-|TRBV21-1
TGTGCCAGCAGCAAAGTGGGGGGCGAGCAGTACTTC
CASSKVGGEQYF
>TRBJ1-2|-|-|TRBV13
TGTGCCAGCAGCTTATATCAGACCCCAGGGCCCGCCTTC
CASSLYQTPGPAF
>TRBJ2-4|TRBD1|once|TRBV5-1
TGCGCCAGCAGCTTGGACAGGGGCGACATTCAGTACTTC
CASSLDRGDIQYF
>TRBJ1-5|-|-|TRBV4-1
TGCGCCAGCAGCCAAGAGGGTGGGCGAGGGCAGCCCCAGCATTTT
CASSQEGGRGQPQHF
>TRBJ2-7|TRBD1|-|TRBV10-3
TGTGCCATCAGACTGGGACAGGGAGATGGTTCCTACGAGCAGTACTTC
CAIRLGQGDGSYEQYF
>TRBJ2-2|TRBD1|-|TRBV7-3
TGTGCCAGCAGCCAACAGGGGGCGAACACCGGGGAGCTGTTTTTT
CASSQQGANTGELFF
>TRBJ2-3|-|few|TRBV7-3
TGTGCCAGCAGCTTAACGCGGGGATCCACAGATACGCAGTATTTT
CASSLTRGSTDTQYF
>TRBJ1-2|-|once|TRBV6-5
TGTGCCAGCAGTTACTCGTGGGGGGATGGCTACACCTTC
CASSYSWGDGYTF
>TRBJ2-3|TRBD2|-|TRBV13
TGTGCCAGCCGGACTAGCGGGGGCACAGATACGCAGTATTTT
CASRTSGGTDTQYF
>TRBJ2-1|TRBD1|few|TRBV6-5
TGTGCCAGCAGCCGGACAGGGGACTACAATGAGCAGTTCTTC
CASSRTGDYNEQFF
>TRBJ2-5|-|-|TRBV27
TGTGCCAGCAGCCCGAGAAACCAAGAGACCCAGTACTTC
CASSPRNQETQYF
>TRBJ1-4|-|-|TRBV4-1
TGCGCCAGCAGCCAGGGGCGGACTAATGAAAAACTGTTTTTT
CASSQGRTNEKLFF
>TRBJ1-1|-|-|TRBV7-8
TGTGCCAGCAGCTTAGACGGAGGGTGGGCGCGAACTGAAGCTTTCTTT
CASSLDGGWARTEAFF
>TRBJ1-1|-|-|TRBV4-1
TGCGCCAGCAGCCAAGAGGGCAGGGCGGACACTGAAGCTTTCTTT
CASSQEGRADTEAFF
>TRBJ2-7|TRBD2|-|TRBV5-1
TGCGCCAGCAGCTTCGGGGGGGCTTACGAGCAGTACTTC
CASSFGGAYEQYF
>TRBJ1-5|-|few|TRBV11-2
TGTGCCAGCAGCTTAGATCGTAATCAGCCCCAGCATTTT
CASSLDRNQPQHF
>TRBJ2-3|TRBD2|-|TRBV5-4
TGTGCCAGCAGCCTTAGTTTAGCGGGGGCTGTGGATACGCAGTATTTT
CASSLSLAGAVDTQYF
>TRBJ2-5|TRBD1|-|TRBV5-1
TGCGCCAGCAGCTTGGGCTCGACAGGGGCTGGGGAGACCCAGTACTTC
CASSLGSTGAGETQYF
>TRBJ1-2|-|few|TRBV5-1
TGCGCCAGCAGCGCAGAACAGGGTGTCTATGGCTACACCTTC
CASSAEQGVYGYTF
>TRBJ2-1|-|-|TRBV5-4
TGTGCCAGCAGCGCGAGCGGATCTTACAATGAGCAGTTCTTC
CASSASGSYNEQFF
>TRBJ2-1|TRBD1|-|TRBV9
TGTGCCAGCAGCGACACCAGGGGGTCCTACAATGAGCAGTTCTTC
CASSDTRGSYNEQFF
>TRBJ1-2|-|few|TRBV7-9
TGTGCCAGCAGCTTAAGGCGGATGACGGGCTACACCTTC
CASSLRRMTGYTF
>TRBJ2-1|TRBD1|-|TRBV4-2
TGTGCCAGCAGCGATGAACTACAGGGGAGTTCCTACAATGAGCAGTTCTTC
CASSDELQGSSYNEQFF
>TRBJ1-1|-|-|TRBV6-1
TGTGCCAGCAGTGAATTGGGACAGAACACTGAAGCTTTCTTT
CASSELGQNTEAFF
>TRBJ2-7|TRBD1|-|TRBV7-7
TGTGCCAGCAGCTTAGACAGGGGGAACGAGCAGTACTTC
CASSLDRGNEQYF
>TRBJ1-4|TRBD1|-|TRBV11-1
TGTGCCAGCAGCGGTGGGACAGTTAATGAAAAACTGTTTTTT
CASSGGTVNEKLFF
>TRBJ1-1|-|-|TRBV29-1
TGCAGCGTTGACAGGGTTGGCACTGAAGCTTTCTTT
CSVDRVGTEAFF
>TRBJ2-7|-|-|TRBV27
TGTGCCAGCAGTTTTGCGGGGCCAAACGAGCAGTACTTC
CASSFAGPNEQYF
>TRBJ2-1|-|-|TRBV21-1
TGTGCCAGCAGCAAGGAGGGTGCCCTGAGCTCCTACAATGAGCAGTTCTTC
CASSKEGALSSYNEQFF
>TRBJ1-6|-|-|TRBV4-3
TGCGCCAGCAGCCCAGAAGTTACAGGGAATTCACCCCTCCACTTT
CASSPEVTGNSPLHF
>TRBJ1-1|-|-|TRBV6-7
TGTGCCAGCAGTAAGGGAGGGGAGGACGGGACTGAAGCTTTCTTT
CASSKGGEDGTEAFF
>TRBJ2-7|TRBD1|-|TRBV7-8
TGTGCCAGCAGCTTTAGGGGATCCGGACAGGGGTTATACGAGCAGTACTTC
CASSFRGSGQGLYEQYF
>TRBJ1-2|-|few|TRBV25-1
TGTGCCAGCAGTGAGCCGAGGAGGTTGGGATCCGATGGCTACACCTTC
CASSEPRRLGSDGYTF
>TRBJ1-5|-|-|TRBV6-5
TGTGCCAGCAGCCTGGGCGCGAATCAGCCCCAGCATTTT
CASSLGANQPQHF
>TRBJ1-1|-|-|TRBV11-1
TGTGCCAGCAGACCCCCAGAGGGCCCGAACACTGAAGCTTTCTTT
CASRPPEGPNTEAFF
>TRBJ1-5|TRBD1|-|TRBV10-3
TGTGCCACCTGGGACAGGGGAGGGCAGCCCCAGCATTTT
CATWDRGGQPQHF
>TRBJ1-2|TRBD1|few|TRBV7-2
TGTGCCAGCAGCCCCTCCGGGACAGGGGGGTTCTACACCTTC
CASSPSGTGGFYTF
>TRBJ2-2|TRBD2|-|TRBV18
TGTGCCAGCTCAACCGGGACTAATAGCGGCGGGGAGCTGTTTTTT
CASSTGTNSGGELFF
>TRBJ2-3|TRBD2|few|TRBV10-3
TGTGCCATCAGCGGACTAGCGGGGGGGTGGGGCACAGATACGCAGTATTTT
CAISGLAGGWGTDTQYF
>TRBJ2-3|-|-|TRBV7-9
TGTTCCAGCAGCTTGCTTGTCGGGACTAGCACAGATACGCAGTATTTT
CSSSLLVGTSTDTQYF
>TRBJ2-5|TRBD2|-|TRBV5-5
TGTGCCAGCAGGGAATGGGGGGGGGTTGGTGAGACCCAGTACTTC
CASREWGGVGETQYF